One sample yielded the 5 T cell receptor beta chains listed below, sequenced in a study of molecular identifiers for immune sequencing clone quantification. In TCRdb, the PCR reads were re-called with MiXCR into one record per CDR3 protein. The sample has 350,000 or so distinct CDR3 sequences; around a fifth are singletons. The sample was naive CD8+ T cells from blood, with Jurkat cell RNA spiked in. Documented subset: FACS-sorted CD8+CD4-CCR7+CD45RA+ naive T cells. The receptors stem from a human donor in good health. Some libraries in this study had Jurkat cell RNA spiked in.

There are a few counts of this clonotype. This rearrangement joins TRBV4-1 to TRBJ2-3; 9 positions agree with TRBD2. Germline V gene lookup returns CDR1 MGHRA and CDR2 YSYEKL. This CDR3 spans 18 amino acids. Trimming removed 0 bases from V and 2 bases from J; junction bases left unmatched: 9. Here the CDR3 reads CASSQDSYSGGLTDTQYF. The DNA for the CDR3 is TGCGCCAGCAGCCAAGATTCATACAGCGGGGGGCTCACAGATACGCAGTATTTT.

This clonotype was recorded many times. The chain joins TRBV7-9 to TRBJ2-2, with a possible D match to TRBD2 (6 bases). The CDR3 totals 15 residues. Trimming pared 1 base from V and 4 bases from J, leaving 10 bases between. Per germline, CDR1 SEHNR and CDR2 FQNEAQ (reference sequence). CDR3 region: CASSLVPGGTGELFF. CDR3 DNA sequence: TGTGCCAGCAGCTTAGTGCCCGGGGGCACCGGGGAGCTGTTTTTT. Variable domain in full (rest from reference TRBV7-9 and TRBJ2-2): DTGVSQNPRHKITKRGQNVTFRCDPISEHNRLYWYRQTLGQGPEFLTYFQNEAQLEKSRLLSDRFSAERPKGSFSTLEIQRTEQGDSAMYLCASSLVPGGTGELFFGEGSRLTVL.

This chain connects TRBV4-2 to TRBJ2-3, with 11 bases matching TRBD2. From germline, CDR1 is LGHNA and CDR2 YNFKEQ. The J segment lost 2 bases and the V segment lost 1 base, leaving 8 bases of the junction unmatched. This CDR3 comprises 18 residues. The CDR3 here is CASSQVASGRFVTDTQYF. The DNA of the CDR3 is TGTGCCAGCAGCCAAGTAGCTAGCGGGAGGTTTGTCACAGATACGCAGTATTTT.

This clonotype was detected many times. V gene TRBV20-1 combines with J gene TRBJ1-1; D is uncertain. The CDR3 length is 12 residues. The germline V gene encodes CDR1 DFQATT and CDR2 SNEGSKA (reference sequence). Trimming took 4 bases from V and 2 from J, leaving 8 bases between them. CDR3 loop: CSAIHSNTEAFF. The CDR3 region has the DNA TGCAGTGCTATCCACAGCAACACTGAAGCTTTCTTT.

Remarks on this clonotype: A much larger clone is a single base away; this may be a read error. This chain links TRBV7-6 with TRBJ2-3, with TRBD2 matching over 8 bases. This CDR3 region has 14 residues. Losses at the gene ends were 1 base for V and 4 bases for J; bases not matched to a gene: 1. Germline V lookup: CDR1 SGHVS, CDR2 FNYEAQ. CDR3: CASSLGGLADTQYF. The CDR3 DNA reads as TGTGCCAGCAGCTTAGGGGGACTAGCAGATACGCAGTATTTT.